The 11 T cell receptor beta chains below all came from one sample that was sequenced in a study of T cell changes during pregnancy in multiple sclerosis. Clones were sequenced by immunoSEQ multiplex PCR, and TCRdb holds only the in-frame ones, with some missing. Of roughly 40,000 clones listed, approximately 88% are singletons. The sample was CD4+ T cells from peripheral blood mononuclear cells, taken before pregnancy. The source is a female donor with multiple sclerosis, enrolled in a pregnancy study.

The rearrangement uses TRBV10-2 and TRBJ2-3, with 8 bases that match TRBD1. Germline V gene data show CDR1 as WSHSY and CDR2 as SAAADI. Trimming took 6 bases from V and 1 from J; bases not matched to a gene: 9. The CDR3 length is 16 residues. In DNA, the CDR3 is TGCGCCAGCAGCGTGGACAGGGCAAGGCGCACAGATACGCAGTATTTT. Translation: CASSVDRARRTDTQYF.

The V call is TRBV9, the J call TRBJ1-1; 7 bases agree with TRBD1. Looked up from germline, CDR1 is SGDLS and CDR2 is YYNGEE. J gave up 7 bases and V 3 bases, and 9 bases lay outside the gene matches. There are 14 residues in the CDR3. The DNA of the CDR3 is TGTGCCAGCAGCGGACAGGGAAGGTTGGGTGAAGCTTTCTTT. Its protein is CASSGQGRLGEAFF.

The chain recombines TRBV5-4 with TRBJ1-1; D perhaps matches TRBD1 (5 bases). The CDR3 length is 13 residues. Trimming pared 4 bases from V and 1 base from J, leaving 8 bases between. CDR1 and CDR2 from the germline V gene are SGHNT and YYREEE (reference sequence). The CDR3 bases are TGTGCCAGCAGCCGGACAAAGAACACTGAAGCTTTCTTT. It yields the protein CASSRTKNTEAFF.

The rearrangement uses TRBV19 and TRBJ1-3; 12 positions match TRBD1. Germline assignment: CDR1 LNHDA and CDR2 SQIVND (reference sequence). The V segment lost 10 bases and the J segment 4 bases; nucleotides outside the gene matches: 11. There are 16 residues in the CDR3. CDR3 residues: CATRGLGQGAGNTIYF. The CDR3 DNA reads as TGTGCCACCCGGGGTTTGGGACAGGGGGCAGGAAACACCATATATTTT.

The chain has TRBV4-2 and TRBJ1-5; 7 nucleotides line up with TRBD1. The CDR3 has 16 amino acids. J gave up 3 bases and V 1 base, and 6 bases lay outside the gene matches. Germline V gene lookup returns CDR1 LGHNA and CDR2 YNFKEQ. DNA of the CDR3: TGTGCCAGCAGCCAAGTACCGGGACAGTCCAATCAGCCCCAGCATTTT. Encoded protein: CASSQVPGQSNQPQHF.

The gene calls are TRBV10-3 and TRBJ2-7, with unresolved D. V shed 5 bases and J shed 3 bases, with 8 bases lying between them. CDR1 is ENHRY and CDR2 is SYGVKD in the germline V gene. CDR3 length equals 12 residues. The CDR3 is CAISSNIYEQYF. CDR3 DNA: TGTGCCATCAGTTCAAACATCTACGAGCAGTACTTC.

V usage is TRBV6-6 and J usage is TRBJ2-3, with D unresolved. Germline loops: CDR1 MNHNY, CDR2 SVGAGI (reference sequence). Trimming pared 5 bases from V and 4 bases from J, leaving 7 bases between. The CDR3 extends over 12 amino acids. Here the CDR3 DNA reads TGTGCCAGCAGTCCCTCGGCAGATACGCAGTATTTT. Amino acid sequence: CASSPSADTQYF.

The rearrangement links TRBV12-2 to TRBJ1-3; the DNA was not compared with TRBD1, the D call given in the table. TRBV12-2 is shown as a pseudogene. CDR3 length: 15 residues. The CDR3 DNA reads as TGTGCAAGTCGCTTAGCACCAGGGTCTGGAAACACCATATATTTT. Protein sequence: CASRLAPGSGNTIYF.

The V gene is TRBV7-9, the J gene TRBJ1-2; the D is unclear. Germline CDR1 reads SEHNR; CDR2 reads FQNEAQ (reference sequence). Trimming stripped 2 bases from V and 4 bases from J, with 11 bases between. The CDR3 extends over 14 amino acids. The CDR3 here is CASSLSSQSYGYTF. The DNA of the CDR3 is TGTGCCAGCAGCTTATCGTCACAGAGCTATGGCTACACCTTC. Based on the CDR3 plus reference TRBV7-9 and TRBJ1-2, the full variable domain is DTGVSQNPRHKITKRGQNVTFRCDPISEHNRLYWYRQTLGQGPEFLTYFQNEAQLEKSRLLSDRFSAERPKGSFSTLEIQRTEQGDSAMYLCASSLSSQSYGYTFGSGTRLTVV.

The chain has TRBV19 and TRBJ1-5; 7 bases match TRBD1. Germline V lookup: CDR1 LNHDA, CDR2 SQIVND (reference sequence). This CDR3 spans 13 amino acids. The ends lost 6 bases at V and 2 bases at J; junction bases unmatched: 1. CDR3 sequence (DNA): TGTGCCAGTAGGGGGACAGGCAATCAGCCCCAGCATTTT. Translating it yields CASRGTGNQPQHF.

The chain recombines TRBV10-1 with TRBJ2-1; 7 bases match TRBD2. The ends lost 2 bases at V and 6 bases at J; junction bases unmatched: 10. The CDR3 has 16 amino acids. CDR1 is WNHNN, CDR2 SYGVQD, per germline (reference sequence). CDR3 nucleotides: TGCGCCAGCAGTGAGCACCAGCGGGATGGGTCCAATGAGCAGTTCTTC. Translation gives CASSEHQRDGSNEQFF.